This TCR beta chain was captured by sequencing in a study of blood T cell repertoires in COVID-19. Study at large: Some COVID-19 samples were acute and others convalescent; all came from the United States, Italy and Spain.

A few counts support this clone. The germline gives CDR1 MDHEN, CDR2 SYDVKM. The CDR3 has 14 residues. V was clipped by 0 bases and J by 6 bases, with 9 bases between them. Produced via immunoSEQ multiplex PCR; TCRdb's table is partial and in-frame only. Among approximately 120,000 clones listed, around 80% were seen once. The specimen sequenced was peripheral blood. V and J are TRBV28 and TRBJ2-1; no clear D. This TCR was sampled from a man between 25 and 39 years old with COVID-19, enrolled during active disease. CDR3 residues: CASSLWRQINEQFF. In nucleotides, the CDR3 is TGTGCCAGCAGTTTATGGCGGCAGATCAATGAGCAGTTCTTC.